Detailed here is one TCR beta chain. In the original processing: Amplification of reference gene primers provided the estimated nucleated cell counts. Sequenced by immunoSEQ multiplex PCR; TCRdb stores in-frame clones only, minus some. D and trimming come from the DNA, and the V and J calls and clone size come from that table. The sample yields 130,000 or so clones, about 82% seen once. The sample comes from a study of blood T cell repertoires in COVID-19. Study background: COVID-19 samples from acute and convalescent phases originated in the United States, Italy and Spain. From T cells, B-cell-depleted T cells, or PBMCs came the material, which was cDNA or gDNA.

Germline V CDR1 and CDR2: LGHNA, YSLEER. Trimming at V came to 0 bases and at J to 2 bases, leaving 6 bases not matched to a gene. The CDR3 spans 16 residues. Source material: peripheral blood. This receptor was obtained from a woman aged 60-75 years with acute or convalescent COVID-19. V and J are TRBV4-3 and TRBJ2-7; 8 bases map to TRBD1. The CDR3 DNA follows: TGCGCCAGCAGCCAAGACGGGACAGGTCGGGCCTACGAGCAGTACTTC. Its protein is CASSQDGTGRAYEQYF.